This entry concerns a single T cell receptor beta chain. Its matching antigen is unknown. The data are from a study of cytomegalovirus exposure and HLA in healthy donors. For the study at large: Earlier, some 170 million T cells were analyzed, and more than 100 million unique TCR beta sequences were found among them. Points from the study as a whole: The authors excluded some V segments, including TRBV6-2 and TRBV6-3, as indistinguishable. Some public TCRs appeared in many individuals, while most sequences were rare. Confirmation in vitro established that a few CMV-associated chains were specific for CMV antigens.

13 Jbeta primers and 60 Vbeta primers were used for the PCR. TCRdb keeps only in-frame clones here, not all; method: immunoSEQ multiplex PCR. The sample holds roughly 130,000 clones, around 8.5% seen once. The CDR3 sequence is 15 residues long. Germline lookup yields CDR1 LNHDA and CDR2 SQIVND (reference sequence). J lost 2 bases, V lost 5 bases, and 9 bases had no gene match. Source material: PBMCs. This clonotype originated in a man aged 35-49 years in good health and CMV-seronegative. This chain uses TRBV19 with TRBJ2-7; 7 bases map to TRBD2. CDR3 sequence: CASSFFGGETYEQYF. In DNA, the CDR3 is TGTGCCAGTAGTTTCTTTGGGGGGGAGACCTACGAGCAGTACTTC.